Here is one T cell receptor (beta chain) with its context. The sample is drawn from a study of control samples from healthy donors and cancer patients. Data came from immunoSEQ multiplex PCR; TCRdb stores just in-frame clones and leaves some out. The sample contains roughly 60,000 clones, 94% of which appear only once. Germline CDR1 SGHDN, CDR2 FVKESK. Deletions cut 2 bases from V and 4 bases from J, with 3 bases between. CDR3 length: 13 residues. Sample: blood. V usage is TRBV14 and J usage is TRBJ1-6; no clear D. The clonotype was recovered from a man aged 25 to 45 in good health. The CDR3 region is CASSQLYNSPLHF. The CDR3 DNA follows: TGTGCCAGCAGCCAACTATATAATTCACCCCTCCACTTT.